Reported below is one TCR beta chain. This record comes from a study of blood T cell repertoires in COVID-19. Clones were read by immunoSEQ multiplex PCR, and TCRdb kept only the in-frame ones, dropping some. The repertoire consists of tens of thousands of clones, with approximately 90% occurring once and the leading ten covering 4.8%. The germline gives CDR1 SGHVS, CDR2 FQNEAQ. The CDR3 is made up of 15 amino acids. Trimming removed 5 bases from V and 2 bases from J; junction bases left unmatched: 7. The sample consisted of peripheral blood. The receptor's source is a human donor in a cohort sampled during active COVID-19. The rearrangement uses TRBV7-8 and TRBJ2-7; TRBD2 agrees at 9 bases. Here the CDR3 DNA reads TGTGCCAGCAGCCGAAGCGCTAGCGGGGCCTACGAGCAGTACTTC. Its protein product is CASSRSASGAYEQYF.